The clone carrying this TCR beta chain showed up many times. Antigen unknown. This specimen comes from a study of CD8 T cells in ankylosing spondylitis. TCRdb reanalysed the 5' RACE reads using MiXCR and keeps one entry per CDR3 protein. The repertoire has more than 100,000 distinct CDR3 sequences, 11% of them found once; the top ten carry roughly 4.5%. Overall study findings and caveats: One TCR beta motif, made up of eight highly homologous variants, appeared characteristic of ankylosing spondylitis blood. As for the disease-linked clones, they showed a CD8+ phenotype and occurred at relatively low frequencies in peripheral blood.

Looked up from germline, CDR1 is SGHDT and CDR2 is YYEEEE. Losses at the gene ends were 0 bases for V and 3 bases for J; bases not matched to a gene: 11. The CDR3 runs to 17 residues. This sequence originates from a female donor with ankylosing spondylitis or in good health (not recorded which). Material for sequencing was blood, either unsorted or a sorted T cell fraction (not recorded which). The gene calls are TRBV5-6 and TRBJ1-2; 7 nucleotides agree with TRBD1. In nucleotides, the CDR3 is TGTGCCAGCAGCTTGGGACAGGGAATAAGAGGTGACTATGGCTACACCTTC. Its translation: CASSLGQGIRGDYGYTF.